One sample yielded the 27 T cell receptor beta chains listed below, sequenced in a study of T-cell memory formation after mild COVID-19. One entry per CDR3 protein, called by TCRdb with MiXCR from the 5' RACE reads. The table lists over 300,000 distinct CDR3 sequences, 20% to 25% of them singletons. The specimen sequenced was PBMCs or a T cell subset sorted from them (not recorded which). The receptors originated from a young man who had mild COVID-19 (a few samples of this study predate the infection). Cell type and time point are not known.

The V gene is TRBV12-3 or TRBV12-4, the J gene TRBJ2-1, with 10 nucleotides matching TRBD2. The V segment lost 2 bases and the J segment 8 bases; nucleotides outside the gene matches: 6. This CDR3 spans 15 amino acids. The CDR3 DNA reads TGTGCCAGCAGTTTACAGCGGGGGGGCAGATATGAGCAGTTCTTC. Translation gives CASSLQRGGRYEQFF.

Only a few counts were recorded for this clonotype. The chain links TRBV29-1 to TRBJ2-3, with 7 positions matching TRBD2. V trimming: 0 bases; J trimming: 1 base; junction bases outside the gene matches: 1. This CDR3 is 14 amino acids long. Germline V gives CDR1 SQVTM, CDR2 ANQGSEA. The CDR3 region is CSVEDGGGTDTQYF. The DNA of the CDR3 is TGCAGCGTTGAAGATGGGGGGGGCACAGATACGCAGTATTTT.

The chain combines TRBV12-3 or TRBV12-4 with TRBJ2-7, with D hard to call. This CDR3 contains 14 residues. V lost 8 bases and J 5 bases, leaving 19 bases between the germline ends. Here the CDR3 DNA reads TGTGCCAGCTCCATTTCGGGTCGAGGTCACGAGCAGTACTTC. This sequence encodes CASSISGRGHEQYF.

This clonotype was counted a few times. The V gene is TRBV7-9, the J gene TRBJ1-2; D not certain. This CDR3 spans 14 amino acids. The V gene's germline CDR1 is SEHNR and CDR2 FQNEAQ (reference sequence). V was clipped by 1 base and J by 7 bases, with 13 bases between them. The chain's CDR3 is CASSLEGVAGGYTF. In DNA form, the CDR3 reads TGTGCCAGCAGCTTAGAAGGCGTTGCGGGTGGCTACACCTTC.

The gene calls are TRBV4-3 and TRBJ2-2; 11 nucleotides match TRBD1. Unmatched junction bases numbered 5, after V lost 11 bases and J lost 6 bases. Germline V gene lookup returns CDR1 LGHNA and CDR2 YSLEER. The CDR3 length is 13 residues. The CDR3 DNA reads TGCGCCGTTGGACAGGGGGCCGCCGGGGAGCTGTTTTTT. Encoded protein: CAVGQGAAGELFF.

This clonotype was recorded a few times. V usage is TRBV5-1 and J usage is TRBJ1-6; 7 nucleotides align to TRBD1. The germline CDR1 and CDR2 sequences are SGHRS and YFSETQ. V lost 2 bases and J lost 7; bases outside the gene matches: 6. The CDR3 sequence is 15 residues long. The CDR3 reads CASSFSTGFNSPLHF. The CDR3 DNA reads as TGCGCCAGCAGCTTTTCGACAGGGTTCAATTCACCCCTCCACTTT.

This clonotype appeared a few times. DNA of the CDR3: TGTGCCAGCAGTAAACTTGGGGGGGCAGATACGCAGTATTTT. It encodes CASSKLGGADTQYF. This rearrangement joins TRBV6-2 or TRBV6-3 to TRBJ2-3; 7 positions agree with TRBD2. This CDR3 has 14 amino acids. In germline, CDR1 is MNHEY, CDR2 SVGEGT. J was trimmed by 4 bases and V by 5 bases; bases with no gene match: 6.

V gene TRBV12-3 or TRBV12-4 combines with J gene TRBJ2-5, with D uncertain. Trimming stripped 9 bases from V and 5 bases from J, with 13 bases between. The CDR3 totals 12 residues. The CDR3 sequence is CASSTRSETQYF. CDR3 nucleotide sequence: TGTGCCAGTTCAACCAGGTCCGAGACCCAGTACTTC.

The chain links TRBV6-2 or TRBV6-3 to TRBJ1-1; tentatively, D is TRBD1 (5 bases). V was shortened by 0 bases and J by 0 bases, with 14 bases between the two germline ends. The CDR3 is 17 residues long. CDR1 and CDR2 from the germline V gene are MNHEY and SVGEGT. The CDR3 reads CASSYSTRGGMNTEAFF. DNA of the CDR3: TGTGCCAGCAGTTACTCTACCCGGGGGGGAATGAACACTGAAGCTTTCTTT.

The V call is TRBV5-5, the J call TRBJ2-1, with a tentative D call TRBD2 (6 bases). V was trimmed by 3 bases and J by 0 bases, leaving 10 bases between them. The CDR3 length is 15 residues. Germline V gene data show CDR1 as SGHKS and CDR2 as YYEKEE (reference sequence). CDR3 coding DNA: TGTGCCAGCAGCTGGGTCGGGAGCTCCTACAATGAGCAGTTCTTC. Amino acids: CASSWVGSSYNEQFF.

The CDR3 nucleotides read TGTGCCAGCAGTGTTGCTATCTACGAGCAGTACTTC. Amino acids: CASSVAIYEQYF. The gene calls are TRBV6-1 and TRBJ2-7; no clear D gene. From germline, CDR1 is MNHNS and CDR2 SASEGT. Trimming cost V 4 bases and J 3 bases, with 7 bases left between them. The CDR3 is made up of 12 amino acids.

The CDR3 DNA follows: TGTGCCAGCAGTTCTTCTAGCGGGGGGCCAGATACGCAGTATTTT. This encodes CASSSSSGGPDTQYF. The chain employs TRBV12-3 or TRBV12-4 and TRBJ2-3; 11 positions match TRBD2. The CDR3 is 15 residues long. V dropped 4 bases and J dropped 4; count of bases not matched to a gene: 4.

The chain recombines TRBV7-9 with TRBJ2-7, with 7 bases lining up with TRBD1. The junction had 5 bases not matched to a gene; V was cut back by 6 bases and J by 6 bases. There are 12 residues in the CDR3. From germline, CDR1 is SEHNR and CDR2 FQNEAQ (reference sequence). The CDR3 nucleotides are TGTGCCAGCAGATCTCAGGGGGTCGAGCAGTACTTC. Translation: CASRSQGVEQYF.

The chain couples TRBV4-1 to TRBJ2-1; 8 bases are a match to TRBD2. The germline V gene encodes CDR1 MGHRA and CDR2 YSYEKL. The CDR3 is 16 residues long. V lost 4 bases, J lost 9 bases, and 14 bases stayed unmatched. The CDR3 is CASSPLGAGGIGEQFF. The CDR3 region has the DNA TGCGCCAGCAGCCCGCTCGGGGCGGGGGGTATAGGTGAGCAGTTCTTC.

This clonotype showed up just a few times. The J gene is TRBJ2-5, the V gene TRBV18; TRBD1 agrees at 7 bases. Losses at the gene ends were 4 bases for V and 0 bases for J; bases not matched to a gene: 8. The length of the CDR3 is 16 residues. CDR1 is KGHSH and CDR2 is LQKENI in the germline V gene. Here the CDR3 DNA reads TGTGCCAGCTCACAAACAGGGGCCCCGTACCAAGAGACCCAGTACTTC. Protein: CASSQTGAPYQETQYF.

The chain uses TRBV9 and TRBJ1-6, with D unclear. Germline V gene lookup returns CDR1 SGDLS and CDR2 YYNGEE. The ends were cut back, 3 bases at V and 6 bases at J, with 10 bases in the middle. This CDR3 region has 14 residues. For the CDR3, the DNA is TGTGCCAGCAGCGCCGACGGAGTTAATTCACCCCTCCACTTT. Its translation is CASSADGVNSPLHF.

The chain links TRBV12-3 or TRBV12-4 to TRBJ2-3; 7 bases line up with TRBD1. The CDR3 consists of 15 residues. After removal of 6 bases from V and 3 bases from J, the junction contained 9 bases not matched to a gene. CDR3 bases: TGTGCCAGCAGCCTTCGACAGGGCAAGACAGATACGCAGTATTTT. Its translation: CASSLRQGKTDTQYF.

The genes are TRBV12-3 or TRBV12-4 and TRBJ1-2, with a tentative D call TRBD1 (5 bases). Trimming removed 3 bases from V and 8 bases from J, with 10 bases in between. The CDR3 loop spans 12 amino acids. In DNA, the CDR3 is TGTGCCAGCAGTTTCTACAGGCGGGGCTACACCTTC. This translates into CASSFYRRGYTF.

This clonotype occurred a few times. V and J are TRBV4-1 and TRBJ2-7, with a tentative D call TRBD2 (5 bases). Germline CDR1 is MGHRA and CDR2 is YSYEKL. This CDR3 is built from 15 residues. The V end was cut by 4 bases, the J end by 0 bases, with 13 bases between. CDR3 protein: CASSRETGSSYEQYF. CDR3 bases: TGCGCCAGCAGCCGAGAGACTGGGAGCTCCTACGAGCAGTACTTC.

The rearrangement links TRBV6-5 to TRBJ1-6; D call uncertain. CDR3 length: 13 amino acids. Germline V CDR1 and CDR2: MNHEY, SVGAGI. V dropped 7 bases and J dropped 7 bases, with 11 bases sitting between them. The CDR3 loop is CASKIAPNSPLHF. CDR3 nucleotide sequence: TGTGCCAGCAAAATAGCCCCAAATTCACCCCTCCACTTT.

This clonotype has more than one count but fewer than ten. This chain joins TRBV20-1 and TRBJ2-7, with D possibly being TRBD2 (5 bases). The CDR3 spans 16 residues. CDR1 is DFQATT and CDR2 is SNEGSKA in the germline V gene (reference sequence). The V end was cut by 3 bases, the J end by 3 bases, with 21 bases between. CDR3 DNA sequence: TGCAGTGCTAGTGTGATTGGGAGTAAGTCGGGCTACGAGCAGTACGTC. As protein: CSASVIGSKSGYEQYV.

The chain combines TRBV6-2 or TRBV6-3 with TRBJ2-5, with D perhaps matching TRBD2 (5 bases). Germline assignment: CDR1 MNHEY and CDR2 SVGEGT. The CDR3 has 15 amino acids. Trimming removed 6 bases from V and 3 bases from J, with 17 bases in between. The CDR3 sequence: CASRQTIQREETQYF. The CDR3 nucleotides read TGTGCCAGCAGGCAGACTATCCAGAGAGAAGAGACCCAGTACTTC.

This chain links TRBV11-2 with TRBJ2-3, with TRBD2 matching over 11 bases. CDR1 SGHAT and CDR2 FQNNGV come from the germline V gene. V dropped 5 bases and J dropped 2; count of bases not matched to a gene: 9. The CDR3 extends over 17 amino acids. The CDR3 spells CASSPLRLAGTTDTQYF. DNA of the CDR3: TGTGCCAGCAGCCCCCTCCGACTAGCGGGGACCACAGATACGCAGTATTTT.

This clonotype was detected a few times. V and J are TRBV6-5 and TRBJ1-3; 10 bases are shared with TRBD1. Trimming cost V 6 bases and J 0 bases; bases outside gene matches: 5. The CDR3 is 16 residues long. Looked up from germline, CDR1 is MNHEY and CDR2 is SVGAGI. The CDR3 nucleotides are TGTGCCAGCAGCCGAGGGACAGGGGACTCTGGAAACACCATATATTTT. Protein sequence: CASSRGTGDSGNTIYF.

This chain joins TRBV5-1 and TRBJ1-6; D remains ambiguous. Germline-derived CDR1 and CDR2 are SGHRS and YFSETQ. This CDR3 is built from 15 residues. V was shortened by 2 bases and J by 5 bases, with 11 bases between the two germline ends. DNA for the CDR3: TGCGCCAGCAGCTTAGAGGGAAAACATAATTCACCCCTCCACTTT. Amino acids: CASSLEGKHNSPLHF.

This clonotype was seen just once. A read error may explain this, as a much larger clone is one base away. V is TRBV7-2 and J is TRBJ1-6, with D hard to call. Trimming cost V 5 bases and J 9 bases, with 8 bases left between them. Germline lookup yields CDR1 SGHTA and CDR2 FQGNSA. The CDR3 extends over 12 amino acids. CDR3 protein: CASSPTISPLHF. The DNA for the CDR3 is TGTGCCAGCAGCCCAACTATTTCACCCCTCCACTTT.

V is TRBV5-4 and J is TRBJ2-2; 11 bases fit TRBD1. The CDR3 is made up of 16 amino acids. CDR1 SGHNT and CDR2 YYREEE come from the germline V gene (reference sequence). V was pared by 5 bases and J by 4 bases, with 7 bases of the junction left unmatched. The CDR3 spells CASRLPGTGGTGELFF. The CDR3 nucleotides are TGTGCCAGCAGATTGCCCGGGACAGGGGGCACCGGGGAGCTGTTTTTT.